Each of the 30 T cell receptor beta chains below was sequenced from the same sample in a study of T-cell reconstitution after alpha-beta-depleted transplantation in children. As it was prepared, the TCRbeta library received unique molecular identifiers. From the PCR reads, TCRdb called clonotypes with MiXCR, one entry per CDR3 protein. The sample carries about 980,000 distinct CDR3 sequences, about 29% recorded once. The sample consisted of PBMCs, mostly from graft donor cells, taken 360 days after TCRalphabeta/CD19-depleted stem cell transplant. These receptors came from a boy less than two years old who had a stem cell transplant for SCID, so the T cells may come from the graft donor.

The rearrangement links TRBV7-9 to TRBJ2-2, with 10 bases fitting TRBD1. The CDR3 covers 15 residues. The junction had 7 bases not matched to a gene; V was cut back by 5 bases and J by 7 bases. Germline values: CDR1 SEHNR, CDR2 FQNEAQ (reference sequence). The DNA for the CDR3 is TGTGCCAGCAGCGACCCGGGACAGGGGATCGGGGAGCTGTTTTTT. This encodes CASSDPGQGIGELFF.

J is TRBJ1-1 and V is TRBV19, with no clear D. CDR1 and CDR2 (germline): LNHDA, SQIVND (reference sequence). This CDR3 has 17 residues. Between the trimmed V and J ends, which lost 4 bases and 3 bases, there was a span of 21 bases. CDR3 region: CASSKGSRMNKHTEAFF. The CDR3 DNA sequence: TGTGCCAGTAGTAAGGGCAGCCGTATGAATAAGCACACTGAAGCTTTCTTT.

The gene calls are TRBV10-2 and TRBJ2-3, with 8 nucleotides matching TRBD1. V lost 4 bases, J lost 3 bases, and 9 bases stayed unmatched. The germline gives CDR1 WSHSY, CDR2 SAAADI. The CDR3 is 16 amino acids. The DNA of the CDR3 is TGCGCCAGCAGTGGTGGACGAACAGGGGGGACAGATACGCAGTATTTT. Its translation: CASSGGRTGGTDTQYF.

V usage is TRBV6-1 and J usage is TRBJ1-1, with 8 positions matching TRBD1. Germline CDR1 and CDR2: MNHNS and SASEGT. The CDR3 is 14 amino acids. With V trimmed by 10 bases and J by 0 bases, 7 bases remained unmatched. CDR3 nucleotide sequence: TGTGCCACCAAAAAGGACAGGGTGAACACTGAAGCTTTCTTT. Translation: CATKKDRVNTEAFF.

The gene calls are TRBV7-6 and TRBJ1-1; no definite D call. In germline, CDR1 is SGHVS, CDR2 FNYEAQ. The length of the CDR3 is 15 residues. Trimming shortened V by 5 bases and J by 3 bases, and 16 bases separated the two germline ends. The CDR3 sequence: CASSPTGGWDTEAFF. The CDR3 coding sequence is TGTGCCAGCAGCCCCACCGGAGGATGGGACACTGAAGCTTTCTTT.

The chain links TRBV9 to TRBJ2-3, with D possibly being TRBD1 or TRBD2 (5 bases each). The germline CDR1 and CDR2 sequences are SGDLS and YYNGEE. The CDR3 contains 17 residues. Trimming removed 5 bases from V and 1 base from J, with 20 bases in between. In DNA, the CDR3 is TGTGCCAGCAGTCGGGGCCTAGGTTACGTGGGCACAGATACGCAGTATTTT. Translating gives CASSRGLGYVGTDTQYF.

This clonotype was seen a few times. The V gene is TRBV9, the J gene TRBJ2-5; D possibly matches TRBD1 or TRBD2 (5 bases each). CDR3 length equals 16 residues. Germline loops: CDR1 SGDLS, CDR2 YYNGEE. Deletions cut 10 bases from V and 4 bases from J, with 26 bases between. The CDR3 DNA sequence: TGTGCCTCCACCCGGGGCGACGTCGCTCCAGGAGAGACCCAGTACTTC. It codes for CASTRGDVAPGETQYF.

The chain couples TRBV5-1 to TRBJ1-3, with unresolved D. The germline V and J ends were trimmed by 4 bases and 0 bases, with 14 bases remaining between them. In germline, CDR1 is SGHRS, CDR2 YFSETQ. The CDR3 is made up of 16 amino acids. DNA of the CDR3: TGCGCCAGCAGCCCCGAGACGGCTGTCTCTGGAAACACCATATATTTT. It yields the protein CASSPETAVSGNTIYF.

V and J are TRBV7-2 and TRBJ2-4; unclear D gene. CDR3 length: 15 residues. V was clipped by 5 bases and J by 8 bases, with 19 bases between them. Germline CDR1 is SGHTA and CDR2 is FQGNSA. CDR3 DNA: TGTGCCAGCAGCCCGAAGGCACTTCTTGGGGACATTCAGTACTTC. This encodes CASSPKALLGDIQYF. Variable domain in full (rest from reference TRBV7-2 and TRBJ2-4): GAGVSQSPSNKVTEKGKDVELRCDPISGHTALYWYRQSLGQGLEFLIYFQGNSAPDKSGLPSDRFSAERTGGSVSTLTIQRTQQEDSAVYLCASSPKALLGDIQYFGAGTRLSVL.

This clonotype was detected once. The chain joins TRBV2 to TRBJ2-3; D call uncertain. CDR3 length: 14 residues. The germline V and J ends were trimmed by 8 bases and 2 bases, with 14 bases remaining between them. Germline loops: CDR1 SNHLY, CDR2 FYNNEI. DNA of the CDR3: TGTGCCAGCCATGCTCTGGGCCTCACAGATACGCAGTATTTT. Amino acids: CASHALGLTDTQYF.

The V call is TRBV24-1, the J call TRBJ2-1; tentative D call: TRBD2 (5 bases). This CDR3 comprises 14 residues. V lost 4 bases and J 6 bases, leaving 12 bases between the germline ends. The germline gives CDR1 KGHDR, CDR2 SFDVKD. The chain's CDR3 is CATSEVGVANEQFF. CDR3 nucleotide sequence: TGTGCCACCAGTGAGGTCGGGGTAGCCAATGAGCAGTTCTTC.

This chain links TRBV5-1 with TRBJ2-2; tentatively, D is TRBD2 (5 bases). Germline V gene sequence: CDR1 SGHRS, CDR2 YFSETQ. This CDR3 comprises 15 residues. The germline V and J ends were trimmed by 1 base and 4 bases, with 11 bases remaining between them. The CDR3 DNA reads TGCGCCAGCAGCTTGCCTTCCGGGGTCACCGGGGAGCTGTTTTTT. Translating it yields CASSLPSGVTGELFF. Looking up the rest from reference TRBV5-1 and TRBJ2-2 gives the full variable domain: KAGVTQTPRYLIKTRGQQVTLSCSPISGHRSVSWYQQTPGQGLQFLFEYFSETQRNKGNFPGRFSGRQFSNSRSEMNVSTLELGDSALYLCASSLPSGVTGELFFGEGSRLTVL.

This chain joins TRBV7-9 and TRBJ1-5; 8 nucleotides match TRBD1. The trim removed 2 bases at V and 4 bases at J, leaving 7 bases unmatched. CDR1 and CDR2 from the germline V gene are SEHNR and FQNEAQ (reference sequence). The CDR3 is 16 amino acids. Written as DNA, the CDR3 is TGTGCCAGCAGCTTAACCCAGACAGGGGAGAATCAGCCCCAGCATTTT. It encodes CASSLTQTGENQPQHF. The entire variable domain, with the rest obtained from reference TRBV7-9 and TRBJ1-5, is as follows: DTGVSQNPRHKITKRGQNVTFRCDPISEHNRLYWYRQTLGQGPEFLTYFQNEAQLEKSRLLSDRFSAERPKGSFSTLEIQRTEQGDSAMYLCASSLTQTGENQPQHFGDGTRLSIL.

This clonotype has ten or more counts. The chain employs TRBV5-1 and TRBJ2-1; D is undetermined. The CDR3 consists of 13 residues. Germline V lookup: CDR1 SGHRS, CDR2 YFSETQ. Trimming shortened V by 3 bases and J by 4 bases, and 8 bases separated the two germline ends. The CDR3 loop is CASSSTEYNEQFF. In nucleotides, the CDR3 is TGCGCCAGCAGCTCGACGGAGTACAATGAGCAGTTCTTC.

V usage is TRBV27 and J usage is TRBJ1-5, with a weak D call TRBD1 (6 bases). This CDR3 region has 16 residues. V lost 5 bases and J 2 bases, leaving 16 bases between the germline ends. The germline CDR1 and CDR2 sequences are MNHEY and SMNVEV (reference sequence). CDR3 sequence: CASSEQQGRGNQPQHF. DNA for the CDR3: TGTGCCAGCAGTGAACAACAGGGTAGGGGCAATCAGCCCCAGCATTTT.

The chain carries TRBV27 and TRBJ2-6; 9 bases are a match to TRBD1. CDR1 is MNHEY, CDR2 SMNVEV, per germline (reference sequence). This CDR3 has 17 amino acids. J was trimmed by 0 bases and V by 6 bases; bases with no gene match: 6. CDR3 residues: CASRARDRVSGANVLTF. DNA for the CDR3: TGTGCCAGCAGAGCACGGGACAGGGTCTCTGGGGCCAACGTCCTGACTTTC. The full variable domain, completed using reference TRBV27 and TRBJ2-6, is EAQVTQNPRYLITVTGKKLTVTCSQNMNHEYMSWYRQDPGLGLRQIYYSMNVEVTDKGDVPEGYKVSRKEKRNFPLILESPSPNQTSLYFCASRARDRVSGANVLTFGAGSRLTVL.

This clonotype was observed a handful of times. The V and J genes are TRBV7-2 and TRBJ2-5, with a possible D match to TRBD1 (6 bases). Germline values: CDR1 SGHTA, CDR2 FQGNSA. CDR3 length: 18 residues. V lost 0 bases and J 0 bases, leaving 17 bases between the germline ends. The DNA of the CDR3 is TGTGCCAGCAGCTTAGCGATAATCGGGACAACCCACCAAGAGACCCAGTACTTC. It codes for CASSLAIIGTTHQETQYF.

This clonotype was seen a handful of times. The chain uses TRBV20-1 and TRBJ2-7; the D gene is possibly TRBD1 (6 bases). V dropped 3 bases and J dropped 5 bases, with 23 bases sitting between them. The CDR3 has 16 amino acids. CDR1 is DFQATT, CDR2 SNEGSKA, per germline (reference sequence). The CDR3 nucleotides read TGCAGTGCTAGTGCCCCGTCGCGAGGGACAAGGCACGAGCAGTACTTC. Its protein product is CSASAPSRGTRHEQYF.

The rearrangement joins TRBV30 to TRBJ2-7; 12 bases map to TRBD1. CDR1 is GTSNPN and CDR2 is SVGIG in the germline V gene (reference sequence). Trimming took 0 bases from V and 9 from J; bases not matched to a gene: 9. The CDR3 spans 15 residues. CDR3 sequence reads: CAWSVLGTGGSTQYF. The DNA for the CDR3 is TGTGCCTGGAGTGTACTTGGGACAGGGGGCTCCACGCAGTACTTC.

This clonotype turned up a few times. V and J are TRBV4-3 and TRBJ2-1; 7 bases line up with TRBD1. The CDR3 runs to 13 residues. The V and J ends lost 4 bases and 12 bases, in that order; junction bases with no gene match: 9. Germline-derived CDR1 and CDR2 are LGHNA and YSLEER. CDR3 bases: TGCGCCAGCAGCCCGGACAGGACTTATGGGCAGTTCTTC. This sequence encodes CASSPDRTYGQFF.

This clonotype was seen a handful of times. The V call is TRBV7-9, the J call TRBJ2-2; D unresolved. Trimming took off 4 bases at V and 10 bases at J, with 16 bases between the two ends. Germline values: CDR1 SEHNR, CDR2 FQNEAQ (reference sequence). The CDR3 covers 14 residues. CDR3: CASSSTTPIKELFF. As DNA, the CDR3 is TGTGCCAGCAGCTCAACCACTCCAATAAAGGAGCTGTTTTTT.

This clonotype was observed a few times. This rearrangement joins TRBV24-1 to TRBJ2-1; D possibly matches TRBD1 or TRBD2 (5 bases each). The germline CDR1 and CDR2 sequences are KGHDR and SFDVKD. The CDR3 covers 16 residues. V dropped 2 bases and J dropped 3 bases, with 13 bases sitting between them. Here the CDR3 reads CATSDSRDGLYNEQFF. In nucleotides, the CDR3 is TGTGCCACCAGTGATTCCCGGGACGGTCTCTACAATGAGCAGTTCTTC.

The sample holds a few counts of this clonotype. The J gene is TRBJ2-1, the V gene TRBV18; 7 bases match TRBD1. The CDR3 totals 14 residues. CDR1 and CDR2 (germline): KGHSH, LQKENI. With V trimmed by 4 bases and J by 6 bases, 6 bases remained unmatched. The CDR3 DNA reads as TGTGCCAGCTCACGAGACAGGGTGTTCAATGAGCAGTTCTTC. This encodes CASSRDRVFNEQFF.

This clonotype was found many times. The chain links TRBV7-3 to TRBJ1-1, with D perhaps TRBD1 (5 bases). There are 14 residues in the CDR3. V lost 4 bases and J 3 bases, leaving 12 bases between the germline ends. Per the germline V gene, CDR1 is SGHTA and CDR2 is FQGTGA. DNA of the CDR3: TGTGCCAGCAGCTGGACTGGGGGGGACACTGAAGCTTTCTTT. It encodes CASSWTGGDTEAFF.

This clonotype was seen more than once but under ten times. J is TRBJ2-3 and V is TRBV13; 12 bases fit TRBD2. V gave up 5 bases and J gave up 12 bases; unmatched junction bases: 6. The CDR3 extends over 13 amino acids. Germline CDR1 reads PRHDT; CDR2 reads FYEKMQ (reference sequence). The CDR3 DNA sequence: TGTGCCAGCAGCCCCCAACTAGCGGGGGGCCAGTATTTT. This sequence encodes CASSPQLAGGQYF.

CDR3 in amino acids: CATSKTRTTGNTIYF. CDR3 in DNA: TGTGCCACCAGCAAAACAAGGACAACTGGAAACACCATATATTTT. V and J are TRBV15 and TRBJ1-3, with TRBD1 as a possible D gene (5 bases). The CDR3 totals 15 residues. V gave up 4 bases and J gave up 2 bases, with 12 bases separating them. In germline, CDR1 is LNHNV, CDR2 YYDKDF (reference sequence).

The rearrangement links TRBV12-3 or TRBV12-4 to TRBJ2-3; 10 bases are shared with TRBD2. V gave up 4 bases and J gave up 2 bases; unmatched junction bases: 9. The CDR3 loop spans 17 amino acids. The CDR3 spells CASSWASGGLVTDTQYF. The CDR3 coding sequence is TGTGCCAGCAGTTGGGCTAGCGGGGGCCTAGTCACAGATACGCAGTATTTT.

V is TRBV12-3 or TRBV12-4 and J is TRBJ1-1; 9 positions match TRBD1. Trimming took 7 bases from V and 6 from J; bases not matched to a gene: 6. The CDR3 is made up of 13 amino acids. The CDR3 region has the DNA TGTGCCAGCACCCCGGGACAGGGAGCTGAAGCTTTCTTT. Translating it yields CASTPGQGAEAFF.

In this sample, this clonotype turned up a few times. The CDR3 reads CASSQDFQGPYEQYF. The CDR3 DNA reads TGCGCCAGCAGCCAAGATTTTCAAGGGCCCTACGAGCAGTACTTC. The V and J genes are TRBV4-3 and TRBJ2-7; D uncertain. Germline loops: CDR1 LGHNA, CDR2 YSLEER. The V and J ends lost 0 bases and 2 bases respectively, with 11 bases between them. CDR3 length: 15 amino acids.

This clonotype has more than one count but fewer than ten. The chain has TRBV4-1 and TRBJ2-1; TRBD1 aligns across 7 bases. The CDR3 has 12 residues. Germline CDR1 MGHRA, CDR2 YSYEKL. After removal of 1 base from V and 16 bases from J, the junction contained 7 bases not matched to a gene. The CDR3 region has the DNA TGCGCCAGCAGCCAAGTGGGACAGCCCCTTTTCTTC. This encodes CASSQVGQPLFF.